This record covers a single TCR beta chain. This entry is derived from a study of blood T cell repertoires in COVID-19. The wider study: Samples taken during acute and convalescent COVID-19 were collected in the United States, Italy and Spain.

In the authors' methods: Amplified reference gene primers provided the basis for estimating nucleated cell counts. The table came from immunoSEQ multiplex PCR; TCRdb's copy has only in-frame clones and leaves some out. V, J and clone size were drawn from that table, and D and trimming were deduced from the DNA. The repertoire holds about 190,000 clones, with 84% as singletons. The V end was cut by 2 bases, the J end by 2 bases, with 11 bases between. This CDR3 contains 15 residues. Germline V CDR1 and CDR2: SGHAT, FQNNGV. This rearrangement joins TRBV11-2 to TRBJ2-3; maybe TRBD1 (5 bases). This TCR was sampled from a man aged 30 to 45 with active or convalescent COVID-19. What was sequenced was peripheral blood. The CDR3 bases are TGTGCCAGCAGCTTAATAACAGGCCACACAGATACGCAGTATTTT. This gives the protein CASSLITGHTDTQYF.